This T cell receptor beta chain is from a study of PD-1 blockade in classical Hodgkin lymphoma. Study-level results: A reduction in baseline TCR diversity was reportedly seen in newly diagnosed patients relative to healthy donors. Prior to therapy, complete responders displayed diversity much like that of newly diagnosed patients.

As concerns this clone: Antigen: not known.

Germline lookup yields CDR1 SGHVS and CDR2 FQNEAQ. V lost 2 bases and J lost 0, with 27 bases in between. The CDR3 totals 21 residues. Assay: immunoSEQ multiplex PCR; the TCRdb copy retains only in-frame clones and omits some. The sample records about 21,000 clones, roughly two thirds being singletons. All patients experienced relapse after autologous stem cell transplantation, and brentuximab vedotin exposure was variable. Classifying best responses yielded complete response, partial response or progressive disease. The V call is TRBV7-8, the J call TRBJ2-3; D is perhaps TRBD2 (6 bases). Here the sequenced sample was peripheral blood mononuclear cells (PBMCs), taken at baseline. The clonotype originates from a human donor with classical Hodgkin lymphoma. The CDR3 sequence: CASSLLGAAGSRIASTDTQYF. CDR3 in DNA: TGTGCCAGCAGCTTATTAGGGGCGGCGGGGAGTCGGATCGCTAGCACAGATACGCAGTATTTT.